This TCR beta chain emerged from a study of vaccination effects on CD4 cells after COVID-19. Of note for this clone: The antigen remains undetermined.

The table came from immunoSEQ multiplex PCR; TCRdb's copy has only in-frame clones and leaves some out. The table lists tens of thousands of clones, over 70% of them singletons. Germline V gene lookup returns CDR1 MDHEN and CDR2 SYDVKM. Trimming took 0 bases from V and 0 from J; bases not matched to a gene: 7. There are 17 residues in the CDR3. Sequencing in the ViraFEST assay came after antigen-specific CD4+ T cells had been expanded with viral peptide pools, which were used to stimulate PBMC. Scientists isolated CD4+ T cells after a roughly nine-day culture period ended. Vaccinated participants had no history of SARS-CoV-2 infection and tested negative for nucleocapsid antibodies.

The sequencing used CD4+ T cells from PBMCs cultured with SARS-CoV-2 spike peptides, collected before COVID-19 vaccination. The chain is built from TRBV28 and TRBJ1-1, with TRBD1 matching 7 bases. This sequence was found in a human donor who received a COVID-19 vaccine. CDR3 in DNA: TGTGCCAGCAGTTTATGGACAGGGTCCCTTATGAACACTGAAGCTTTCTTT. As protein: CASSLWTGSLMNTEAFF.